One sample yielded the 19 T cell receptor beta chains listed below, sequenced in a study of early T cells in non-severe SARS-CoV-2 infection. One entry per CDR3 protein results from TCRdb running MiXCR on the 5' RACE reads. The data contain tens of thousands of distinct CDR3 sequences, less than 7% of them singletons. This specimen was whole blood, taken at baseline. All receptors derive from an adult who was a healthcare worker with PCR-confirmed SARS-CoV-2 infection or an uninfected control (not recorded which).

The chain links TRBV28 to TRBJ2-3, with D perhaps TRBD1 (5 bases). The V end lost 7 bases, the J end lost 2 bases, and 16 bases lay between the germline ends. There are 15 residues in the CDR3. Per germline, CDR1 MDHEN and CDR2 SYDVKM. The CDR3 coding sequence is TGTGCCAGCATACCGACAGAAGAGACCACAGATACGCAGTATTTT. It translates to CASIPTEETTDTQYF. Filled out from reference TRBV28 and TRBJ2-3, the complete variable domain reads DVKVTQSSRYLVKRTGEKVFLECVQDMDHENMFWYRQDPGLGLRLIYFSYDVKMKEKGDIPEGYSVSREKKERFSLILESASTNQTSMYLCASIPTEETTDTQYFGPGTRLTVL.

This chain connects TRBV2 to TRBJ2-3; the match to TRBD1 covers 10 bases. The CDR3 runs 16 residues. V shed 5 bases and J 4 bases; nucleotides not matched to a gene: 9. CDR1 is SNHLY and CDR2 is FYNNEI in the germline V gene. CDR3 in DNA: TGTGCCAGCAGTTCGATGGGACAGGGGAAGGCAGATACGCAGTATTTT. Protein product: CASSSMGQGKADTQYF.

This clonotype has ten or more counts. CDR3 loop: CASSFRGNTDTQYF. CDR3 in DNA: TGTGCCAGCAGTTTTCGAGGGAACACAGATACGCAGTATTTT. The gene calls are TRBV27 and TRBJ2-3; a weak D match, TRBD2 (5 bases). Germline V gene sequence: CDR1 MNHEY, CDR2 SMNVEV (reference sequence). The CDR3 is 14 amino acids. V was shortened by 3 bases and J by 2 bases, with 9 bases between the two germline ends.

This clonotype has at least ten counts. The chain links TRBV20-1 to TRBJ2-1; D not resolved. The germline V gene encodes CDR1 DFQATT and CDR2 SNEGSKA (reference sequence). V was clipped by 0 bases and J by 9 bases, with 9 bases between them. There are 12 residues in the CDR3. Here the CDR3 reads CSARDREAEQFF. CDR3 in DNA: TGCAGTGCTAGAGATCGTGAGGCTGAGCAGTTCTTC.

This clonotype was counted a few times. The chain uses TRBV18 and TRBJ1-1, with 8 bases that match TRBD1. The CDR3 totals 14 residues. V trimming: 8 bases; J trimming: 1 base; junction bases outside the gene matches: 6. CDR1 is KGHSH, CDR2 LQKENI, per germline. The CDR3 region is CASAGQGTNTEAFF. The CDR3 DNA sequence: TGTGCCAGCGCTGGACAGGGAACGAACACTGAAGCTTTCTTT.

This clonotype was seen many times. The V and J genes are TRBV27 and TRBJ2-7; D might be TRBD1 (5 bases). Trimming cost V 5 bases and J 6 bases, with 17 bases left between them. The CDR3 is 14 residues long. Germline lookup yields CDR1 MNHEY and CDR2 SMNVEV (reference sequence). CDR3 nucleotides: TGTGCCAGCAGTAACAGGTGGCCGCCGTCCGAGCAGTACTTC. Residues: CASSNRWPPSEQYF.

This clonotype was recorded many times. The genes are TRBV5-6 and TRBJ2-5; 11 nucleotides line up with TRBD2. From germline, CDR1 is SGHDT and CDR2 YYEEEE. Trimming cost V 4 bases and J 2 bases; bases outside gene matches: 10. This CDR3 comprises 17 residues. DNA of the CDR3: TGTGCCAGCAGCCGGAACCCCGGGACTAGCGGACAAGAGACCCAGTACTTC. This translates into CASSRNPGTSGQETQYF.

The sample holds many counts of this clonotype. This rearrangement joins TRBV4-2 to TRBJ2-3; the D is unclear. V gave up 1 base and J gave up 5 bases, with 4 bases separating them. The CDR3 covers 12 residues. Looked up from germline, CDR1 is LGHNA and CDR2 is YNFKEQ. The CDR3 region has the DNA TGTGCCAGCAGCCAAGTTGAAGATACGCAGTATTTT. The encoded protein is CASSQVEDTQYF.

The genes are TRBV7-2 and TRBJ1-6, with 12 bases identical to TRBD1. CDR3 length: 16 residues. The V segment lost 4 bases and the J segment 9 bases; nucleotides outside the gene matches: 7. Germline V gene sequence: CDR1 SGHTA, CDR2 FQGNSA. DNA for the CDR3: TGTGCCAGCAGCTCCCGGGGACAGGGGGCAGGTTCACCCCTCCACTTT. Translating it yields CASSSRGQGAGSPLHF.

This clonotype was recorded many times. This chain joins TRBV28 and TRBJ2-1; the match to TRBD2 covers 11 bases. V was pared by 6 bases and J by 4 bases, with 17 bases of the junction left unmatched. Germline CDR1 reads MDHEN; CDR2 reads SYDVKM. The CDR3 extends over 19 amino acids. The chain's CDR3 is CASRPLAGDQPGGYNEQFF. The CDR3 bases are TGTGCCAGCAGGCCACTAGCGGGAGATCAACCGGGGGGTTACAATGAGCAGTTCTTC.

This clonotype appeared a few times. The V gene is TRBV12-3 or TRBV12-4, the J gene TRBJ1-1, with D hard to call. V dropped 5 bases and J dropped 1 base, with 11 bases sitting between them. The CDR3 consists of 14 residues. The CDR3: CASSPTTGNTEAFF. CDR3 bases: TGTGCCAGCAGTCCAACTACTGGGAACACTGAAGCTTTCTTT.

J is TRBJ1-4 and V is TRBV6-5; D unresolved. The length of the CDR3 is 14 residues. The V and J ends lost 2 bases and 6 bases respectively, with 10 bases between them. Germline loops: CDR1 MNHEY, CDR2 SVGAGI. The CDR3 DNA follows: TGTGCCAGCAGTTACGGTCAGGAGCATGAAAAACTGTTTTTT. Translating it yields CASSYGQEHEKLFF.

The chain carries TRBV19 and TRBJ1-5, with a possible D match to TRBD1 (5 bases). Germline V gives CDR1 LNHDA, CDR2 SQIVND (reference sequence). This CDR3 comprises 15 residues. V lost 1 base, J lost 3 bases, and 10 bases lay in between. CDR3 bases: TGTGCCAGTAGTATAGGGGGACGGCTCAATCAGCCCCAGCATTTT. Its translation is CASSIGGRLNQPQHF. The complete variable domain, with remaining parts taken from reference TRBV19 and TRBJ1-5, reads DGGITQSPKYLFRKEGQNVTLSCEQNLNHDAMYWYRQDPGQGLRLIYYSQIVNDFQKGDIAEGYSVSREKKESFPLTVTSAQKNPTAFYLCASSIGGRLNQPQHFGDGTRLSIL.

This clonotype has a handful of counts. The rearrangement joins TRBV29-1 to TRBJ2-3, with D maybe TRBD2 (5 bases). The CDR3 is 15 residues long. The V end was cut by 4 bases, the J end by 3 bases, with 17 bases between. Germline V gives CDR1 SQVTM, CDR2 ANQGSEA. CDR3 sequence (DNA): TGCAGCGTTGCGGTAATCGTGGGAGTTACAGATACGCAGTATTTT. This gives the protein CSVAVIVGVTDTQYF.

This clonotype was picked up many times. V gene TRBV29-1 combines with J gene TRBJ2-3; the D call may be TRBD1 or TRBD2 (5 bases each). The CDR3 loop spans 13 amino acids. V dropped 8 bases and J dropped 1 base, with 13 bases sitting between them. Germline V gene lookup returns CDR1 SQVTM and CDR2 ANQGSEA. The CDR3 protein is CSKEGPGTDTQYF. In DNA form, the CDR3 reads TGCAGCAAAGAGGGACCGGGCACAGATACGCAGTATTTT.

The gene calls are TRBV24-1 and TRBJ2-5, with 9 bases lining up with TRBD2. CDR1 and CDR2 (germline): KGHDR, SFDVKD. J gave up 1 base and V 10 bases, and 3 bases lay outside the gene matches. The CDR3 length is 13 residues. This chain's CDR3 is CATGSGGQETQYF. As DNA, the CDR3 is TGTGCCACTGGTAGCGGGGGCCAAGAGACCCAGTACTTC.

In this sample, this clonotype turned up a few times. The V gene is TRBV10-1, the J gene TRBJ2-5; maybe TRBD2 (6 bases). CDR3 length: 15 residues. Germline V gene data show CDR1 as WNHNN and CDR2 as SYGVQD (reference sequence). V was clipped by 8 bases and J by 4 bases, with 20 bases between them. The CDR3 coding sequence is TGCGCCAGCTGCTGGCGGGACCCCCGTTTAGAGACCCAGTACTTC. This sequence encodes CASCWRDPRLETQYF.

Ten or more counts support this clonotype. This CDR3 reads CASKIGTYSNQPQHF. The CDR3 region has the DNA TGTGCCAGCAAGATTGGCACCTATAGCAATCAGCCCCAGCATTTT. V is TRBV5-5 and J is TRBJ1-5; D remains ambiguous. The CDR3 is made up of 15 amino acids. Trimming pared 6 bases from V and 0 bases from J, leaving 13 bases between. Per the germline V gene, CDR1 is SGHKS and CDR2 is YYEKEE (reference sequence).

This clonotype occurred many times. The CDR3 DNA reads TGCGCCAGCAGCTTGAGGGAGGGCCTGCTCAACGAGCAGTACTTC. Translated: CASSLREGLLNEQYF. This chain uses TRBV5-1 with TRBJ2-7, with TRBD2 matching over 7 bases. Looked up from germline, CDR1 is SGHRS and CDR2 is YFSETQ. The J segment lost 5 bases and the V segment lost 1 base, leaving 9 bases of the junction unmatched. The CDR3 has 15 residues.